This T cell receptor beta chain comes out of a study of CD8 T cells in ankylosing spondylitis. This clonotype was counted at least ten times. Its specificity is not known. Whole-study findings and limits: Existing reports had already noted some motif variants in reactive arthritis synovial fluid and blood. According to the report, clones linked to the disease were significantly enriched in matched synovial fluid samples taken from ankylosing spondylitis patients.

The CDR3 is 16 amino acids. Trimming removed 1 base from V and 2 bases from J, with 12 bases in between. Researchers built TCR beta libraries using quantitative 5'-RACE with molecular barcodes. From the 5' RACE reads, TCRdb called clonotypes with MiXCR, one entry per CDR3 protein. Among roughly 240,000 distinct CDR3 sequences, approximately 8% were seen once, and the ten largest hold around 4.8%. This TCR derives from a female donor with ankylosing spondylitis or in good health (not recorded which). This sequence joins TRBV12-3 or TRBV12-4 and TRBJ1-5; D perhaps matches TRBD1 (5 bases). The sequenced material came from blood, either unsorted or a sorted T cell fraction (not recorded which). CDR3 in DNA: TGTGCCAGCAGTTTAGAGGCAGGGAGGGGCAATCAGCCCCAGCATTTT. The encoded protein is CASSLEAGRGNQPQHF.